These 18 T cell receptor beta chains were sequenced from one sample in a study of shared clonotypes between healthy human individuals. Sequenced by immunoSEQ multiplex PCR; TCRdb stores in-frame clones only, minus some. The table records about a million clones, 60% to 80% of them present only once. The source material was memory CD4+ T cells sorted from blood. The subset denotes: CD45RA-negative fraction. All receptors derive from a young man in good health.

This clone was observed a few times. V gene TRBV2 combines with J gene TRBJ1-6; D unclear. The V and J ends lost 8 bases and 2 bases respectively, with 7 bases between them. The CDR3 covers 13 residues. Germline loops: CDR1 SNHLY, CDR2 FYNNEI. This chain's CDR3 is CASAETYNSPLHF. CDR3 coding DNA: TGTGCCAGCGCGGAAACCTATAATTCACCCCTCCACTTT.

This chain connects TRBV6-8 to TRBJ1-6, with D maybe TRBD1 (6 bases). Germline CDR1 reads MNHGY; CDR2 reads SAAAGT. Trimming took 6 bases from V and 7 from J, leaving 13 bases between them. This CDR3 is built from 14 residues. Written as DNA, the CDR3 is TGTGCCAGCAGCTCCGGGACACCAAATTCACCCCTCCACTTT. As protein: CASSSGTPNSPLHF.

This clone has just one count. The chain uses TRBV2 and TRBJ2-5, with D tentatively TRBD2 (6 bases). This CDR3 is 14 amino acids long. The germline CDR1 and CDR2 sequences are SNHLY and FYNNEI. With 7 bases removed from V and 4 bases from J, the gap between germline ends came to 16 bases. CDR3 amino acids: CASTGRGRGETQYF. The CDR3 DNA is TGTGCCAGCACCGGGCGTGGGCGGGGAGAGACCCAGTACTTC.

The rearrangement uses TRBV2 and TRBJ2-2; a weak D match, TRBD2 (6 bases). Trimming cost V 8 bases and J 3 bases, with 16 bases left between them. Germline lookup yields CDR1 SNHLY and CDR2 FYNNEI. The CDR3 has 15 residues. The CDR3 sequence is CASVTGRGYTGELFF. The CDR3 nucleotides are TGTGCCAGCGTTACCGGGCGGGGATACACCGGGGAGCTGTTTTTT.

The CDR3 DNA reads as TGCGCCAGCACACCTAACTATGGCTACACCTTC. It is translated as CASTPNYGYTF. This rearrangement joins TRBV5-1 to TRBJ1-2; D is unresolved. Trimming removed 6 bases from V and 0 bases from J, with 3 bases in between. The CDR3 totals 11 residues. Per the germline V gene, CDR1 is SGHRS and CDR2 is YFSETQ.

On this clone itself: The sample holds other DNA sequences that translate to the same CDR3. The chain has TRBV5-1 and TRBJ1-2, with TRBD1 matching 7 bases. Germline V gives CDR1 SGHRS, CDR2 YFSETQ. The junction had 4 bases not matched to a gene; V was cut back by 4 bases and J by 4 bases. The CDR3 totals 13 residues. This CDR3 is CASSPGQTYGYTF. CDR3 nucleotide sequence: TGCGCCAGCAGCCCGGGACAGACCTATGGCTACACCTTC.

This chain connects TRBV28 to TRBJ2-5; tentative D call: TRBD2 (6 bases). Trimming left V 3 bases short and J 1 base short, with 9 bases between. The germline V gene encodes CDR1 MDHEN and CDR2 SYDVKM. There are 14 residues in the CDR3. CDR3 in amino acids: CASSFGGLQETQYF. For the CDR3, the DNA is TGTGCCAGCAGTTTCGGAGGGCTCCAAGAGACCCAGTACTTC. The full variable domain, with the rest looked up from reference TRBV28 and TRBJ2-5, is DVKVTQSSRYLVKRTGEKVFLECVQDMDHENMFWYRQDPGLGLRLIYFSYDVKMKEKGDIPEGYSVSREKKERFSLILESASTNQTSMYLCASSFGGLQETQYFGPGTRLLVL.

The rearrangement links TRBV6-1 to TRBJ2-7, with unresolved D. The CDR3 covers 14 residues. V was shortened by 0 bases and J by 4 bases, with 10 bases between the two germline ends. CDR1 MNHNS and CDR2 SASEGT come from the germline V gene. The CDR3 DNA reads as TGTGCCAGCAGTGAAGCGCCAGGACCTTACGAGCAGTACTTC. Its translation: CASSEAPGPYEQYF.

At least ten counts were recorded for this clone. This chain uses TRBV7-2 with TRBJ1-5; weak D call: TRBD1 (6 bases). Germline-derived CDR1 and CDR2 are SGHTA and FQGNSA. V was trimmed by 6 bases and J by 2 bases, leaving 17 bases between them. CDR3 length equals 16 residues. CDR3 sequence (DNA): TGTGCCAGCAGTATACAGGGAATAGTTCGCAATCAGCCCCAGCATTTT. Its translation is CASSIQGIVRNQPQHF. Supplemented by reference TRBV7-2 and TRBJ1-5, the full variable domain reads GAGVSQSPSNKVTEKGKDVELRCDPISGHTALYWYRQSLGQGLEFLIYFQGNSAPDKSGLPSDRFSAERTGGSVSTLTIQRTQQEDSAVYLCASSIQGIVRNQPQHFGDGTRLSIL.

The CDR3 DNA follows: TGTGCCAGCAGCTTGGGGGTAGCGGGGATTTCGGAGACCCAGTACTTC. Residues: CASSLGVAGISETQYF. The rearrangement uses TRBV5-6 and TRBJ2-5; 8 positions agree with TRBD2. From germline, CDR1 is SGHDT and CDR2 YYEEEE. V trimming: 0 bases; J trimming: 5 bases; junction bases outside the gene matches: 9. This CDR3 contains 16 residues.

The sample holds a few counts of this clone. The rearrangement joins TRBV9 to TRBJ2-3; D call uncertain. Germline lookup yields CDR1 SGDLS and CDR2 YYNGEE. The CDR3 sequence is 14 residues long. The V end was cut by 4 bases, the J end by 0 bases, with 9 bases between. CDR3 sequence (DNA): TGTGCCAGCAGCCCGCAGCCTAGCACAGATACGCAGTATTTT. Translating gives CASSPQPSTDTQYF. Supplemented by reference TRBV9 and TRBJ2-3, the full variable domain reads DSGVTQTPKHLITATGQRVTLRCSPRSGDLSVYWYQQSLDQGLQFLIQYYNGEERAKGNILERFSAQQFPDLHSELNLSSLELGDSALYFCASSPQPSTDTQYFGPGTRLTVL.

The rearrangement uses TRBV5-1 and TRBJ2-2, with D hard to call. V dropped 7 bases and J dropped 0 bases, with 13 bases sitting between them. This CDR3 region has 15 residues. Germline loops: CDR1 SGHRS, CDR2 YFSETQ. The CDR3 DNA follows: TGCGCCAGCCGAACCGCTGGAGCGAACACCGGGGAGCTGTTTTTT. This gives the protein CASRTAGANTGELFF.

The chain employs TRBV6-1 and TRBJ1-6; the match to TRBD1 covers 9 bases. Per the germline V gene, CDR1 is MNHNS and CDR2 is SASEGT. With 7 bases clipped from V and 8 bases from J, the junction kept 6 bases outside the gene matches. The CDR3 covers 14 residues. The CDR3 reads CASILWDRDSPLHF. The CDR3 nucleotides read TGTGCCAGCATACTCTGGGACAGGGATTCACCCCTCCACTTT.

In this sample, this clone turned up a few times. The chain recombines TRBV9 with TRBJ2-1, with D possibly being TRBD2 (6 bases). Between the trimmed V and J ends, which lost 4 bases and 6 bases, there was a span of 20 bases. The CDR3 spans 16 residues. Germline CDR1 SGDLS, CDR2 YYNGEE. The CDR3 coding sequence is TGTGCCAGCAGCCCAGGCCCACTAGCTTCTACCAATGAGCAGTTCTTC. Its protein product is CASSPGPLASTNEQFF.

This rearrangement joins TRBV6-6 to TRBJ2-2; no clear D. Germline loops: CDR1 MNHNY, CDR2 SVGAGI (reference sequence). Trimming left V 6 bases short and J 5 bases short, with 19 bases between. This CDR3 region has 16 residues. CDR3 sequence: CASRHPSGPQTGELFF. Here the CDR3 DNA reads TGTGCCAGCAGACACCCTTCCGGGCCCCAGACCGGGGAGCTGTTTTTT.

The rearrangement links TRBV4-3 to TRBJ2-3, with D tentatively TRBD2 (5 bases). This CDR3 contains 15 residues. V was shortened by 0 bases and J by 5 bases, with 12 bases between the two germline ends. CDR1 is LGHNA, CDR2 YSLEER, per germline. The CDR3 region has the DNA TGCGCCAGCAGCCAAGATTACGGGGTAGGAGATACGCAGTATTTT. Translation gives CASSQDYGVGDTQYF.

This clone appeared a few times. Compared with germline, one end of the junction differs, possibly owing to a read error. The chain joins TRBV29-1 to TRBJ2-3, with 10 bases that match TRBD1. Germline CDR1 reads SQVTM; CDR2 reads ANQGSEA. The CDR3 spans 15 residues. CDR3 protein: CSVEDRGRFADTQYF. The CDR3 DNA follows: TGCAGCGTGGAAGACAGGGGGCGTTTCGCAGATACGCAGTATTTT.

Here the CDR3 reads CASSYDRVGQPQHF. The CDR3 DNA follows: TGTGCCAGCAGCTACGACAGGGTCGGGCAGCCCCAGCATTTT. The V gene is TRBV7-2, the J gene TRBJ1-5; 7 nucleotides align to TRBD1. CDR3 length: 14 amino acids. V shed 4 bases and J 7 bases; nucleotides not matched to a gene: 7. Germline loops: CDR1 SGHTA, CDR2 FQGNSA.